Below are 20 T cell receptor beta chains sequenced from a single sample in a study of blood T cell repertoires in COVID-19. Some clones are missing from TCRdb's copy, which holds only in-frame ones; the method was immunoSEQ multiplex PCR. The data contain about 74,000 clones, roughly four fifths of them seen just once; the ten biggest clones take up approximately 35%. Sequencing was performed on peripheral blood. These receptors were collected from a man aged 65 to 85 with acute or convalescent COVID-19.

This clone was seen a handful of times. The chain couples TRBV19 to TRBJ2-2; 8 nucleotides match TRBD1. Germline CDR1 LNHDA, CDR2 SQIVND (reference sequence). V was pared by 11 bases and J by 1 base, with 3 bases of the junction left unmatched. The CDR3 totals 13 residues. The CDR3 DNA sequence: TGTGCCGGGGGGACAGGGAACACCGGGGAGCTGTTTTTT. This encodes CAGGTGNTGELFF.

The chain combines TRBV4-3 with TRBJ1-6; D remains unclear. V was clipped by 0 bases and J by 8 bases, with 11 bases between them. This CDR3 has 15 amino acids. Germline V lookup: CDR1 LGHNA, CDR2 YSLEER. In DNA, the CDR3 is TGCGCCAGCAGCCAAGATTCCTTTACGGATTCACCCCTCCACTTT. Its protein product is CASSQDSFTDSPLHF.

CDR3 sequence reads: CASSLGAGLNTEAFF. CDR3 DNA: TGCGCCAGCAGCTTGGGGGCGGGGCTGAACACTGAAGCTTTCTTT. The chain links TRBV5-1 to TRBJ1-1, with D possibly matching TRBD1 (5 bases). The V end was cut by 0 bases, the J end by 0 bases, with 9 bases between. Germline loops: CDR1 SGHRS, CDR2 YFSETQ. The CDR3 has 15 residues. The entire variable domain, with the rest obtained from reference TRBV5-1 and TRBJ1-1, is as follows: KAGVTQTPRYLIKTRGQQVTLSCSPISGHRSVSWYQQTPGQGLQFLFEYFSETQRNKGNFPGRFSGRQFSNSRSEMNVSTLELGDSALYLCASSLGAGLNTEAFFGQGTRLTVV.

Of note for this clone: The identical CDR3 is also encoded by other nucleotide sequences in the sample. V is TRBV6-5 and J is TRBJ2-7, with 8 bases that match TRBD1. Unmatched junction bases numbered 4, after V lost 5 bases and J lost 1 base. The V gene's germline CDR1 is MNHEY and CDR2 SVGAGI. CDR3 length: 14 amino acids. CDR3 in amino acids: CASSLQGASYEQYF. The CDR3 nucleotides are TGTGCCAGCAGTCTCCAGGGGGCGTCCTACGAGCAGTACTTC.

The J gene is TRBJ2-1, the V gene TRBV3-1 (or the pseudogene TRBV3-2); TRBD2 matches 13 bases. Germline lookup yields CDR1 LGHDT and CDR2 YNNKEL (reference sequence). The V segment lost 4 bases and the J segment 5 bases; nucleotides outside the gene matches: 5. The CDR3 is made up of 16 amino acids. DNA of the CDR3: TGTGCCAGCAGCCTGAGGACTAGCGGGGGACACAATGAGCAGTTCTTC. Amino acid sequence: CASSLRTSGGHNEQFF.

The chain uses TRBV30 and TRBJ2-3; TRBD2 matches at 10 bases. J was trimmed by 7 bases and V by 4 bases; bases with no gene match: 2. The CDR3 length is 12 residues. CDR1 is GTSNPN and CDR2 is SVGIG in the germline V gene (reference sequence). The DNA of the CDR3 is TGTGCCTGGACTAGCGGGAGTTATACGCAGTATTTT. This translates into CAWTSGSYTQYF.

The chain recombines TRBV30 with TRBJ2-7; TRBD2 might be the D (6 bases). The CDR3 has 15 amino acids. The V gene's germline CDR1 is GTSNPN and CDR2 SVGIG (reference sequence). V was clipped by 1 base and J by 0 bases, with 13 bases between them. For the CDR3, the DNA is TGTGCCTGGAGTGCGGGACTCTCTCGCTCCTACGAGCAGTACTTC. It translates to CAWSAGLSRSYEQYF.

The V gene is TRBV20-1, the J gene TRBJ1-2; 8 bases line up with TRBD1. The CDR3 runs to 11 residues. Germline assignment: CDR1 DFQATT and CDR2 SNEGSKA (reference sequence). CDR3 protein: CSARQGLGYTF. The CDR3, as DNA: TGCAGCGCCAGACAGGGGCTTGGCTACACCTTC.

The CDR3 here is CASSLAPGLEGDEQFF. The CDR3 coding sequence is TGTGCCAGCAGCTTGGCACCGGGACTAGAGGGGGATGAGCAGTTCTTC. This chain joins TRBV5-5 and TRBJ2-1; TRBD2 matches 8 bases. Losses at the gene ends were 0 bases for V and 8 bases for J; bases not matched to a gene: 10. In germline, CDR1 is SGHKS, CDR2 YYEKEE (reference sequence). The CDR3 spans 16 residues.

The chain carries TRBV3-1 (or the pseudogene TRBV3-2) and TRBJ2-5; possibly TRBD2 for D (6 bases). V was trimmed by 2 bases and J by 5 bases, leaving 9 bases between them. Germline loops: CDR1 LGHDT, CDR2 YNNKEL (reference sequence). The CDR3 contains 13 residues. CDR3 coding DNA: TGTGCCAGCAGCCAATCTGGGGGGGAGACCCAGTACTTC. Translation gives CASSQSGGETQYF.

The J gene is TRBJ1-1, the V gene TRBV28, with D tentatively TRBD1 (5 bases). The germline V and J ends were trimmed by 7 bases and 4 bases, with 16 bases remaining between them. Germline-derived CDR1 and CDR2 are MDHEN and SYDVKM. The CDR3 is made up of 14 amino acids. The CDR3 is CASTPSGGGTEAFF. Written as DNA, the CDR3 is TGTGCCAGCACCCCTTCCGGGGGGGGCACTGAAGCTTTCTTT.

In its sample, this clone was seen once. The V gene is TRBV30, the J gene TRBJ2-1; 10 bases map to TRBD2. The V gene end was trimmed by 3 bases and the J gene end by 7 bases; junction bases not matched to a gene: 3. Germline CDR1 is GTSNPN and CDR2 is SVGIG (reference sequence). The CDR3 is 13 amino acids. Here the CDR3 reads CAWSVLAGNEQFF. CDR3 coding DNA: TGTGCCTGGAGCGTACTAGCGGGGAATGAGCAGTTCTTC.

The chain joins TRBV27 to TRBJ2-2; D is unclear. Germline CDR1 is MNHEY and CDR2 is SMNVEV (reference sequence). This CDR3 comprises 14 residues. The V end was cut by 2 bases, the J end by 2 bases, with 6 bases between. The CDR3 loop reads CASSLERNTGELFF. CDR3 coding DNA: TGTGCCAGCAGTTTAGAGCGAAACACCGGGGAGCTGTTTTTT.

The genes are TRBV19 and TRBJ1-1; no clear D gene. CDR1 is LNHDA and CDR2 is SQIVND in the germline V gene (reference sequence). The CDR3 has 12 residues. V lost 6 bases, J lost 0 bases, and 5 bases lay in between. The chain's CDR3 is CASSGMNTEAFF. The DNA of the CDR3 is TGTGCCAGTAGCGGGATGAACACTGAAGCTTTCTTT.

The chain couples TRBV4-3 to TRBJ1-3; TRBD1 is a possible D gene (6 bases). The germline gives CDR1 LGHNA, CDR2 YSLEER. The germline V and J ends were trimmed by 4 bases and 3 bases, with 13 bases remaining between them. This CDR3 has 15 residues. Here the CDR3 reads CASSPHATGGNTIYF. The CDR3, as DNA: TGCGCCAGCAGCCCGCACGCGACAGGTGGAAACACCATATATTTT.

Here the CDR3 reads CASSYSGTSGYEQYF. The CDR3 DNA sequence: TGTGCCAGCAGTTACTCGGGGACTAGCGGGTACGAGCAGTACTTC. This rearrangement joins TRBV6-5 to TRBJ2-7; 12 bases are a match to TRBD2. The CDR3 contains 15 residues. With 0 bases clipped from V and 4 bases from J, the junction kept 1 base outside the gene matches. Germline V gene lookup returns CDR1 MNHEY and CDR2 SVGAGI.

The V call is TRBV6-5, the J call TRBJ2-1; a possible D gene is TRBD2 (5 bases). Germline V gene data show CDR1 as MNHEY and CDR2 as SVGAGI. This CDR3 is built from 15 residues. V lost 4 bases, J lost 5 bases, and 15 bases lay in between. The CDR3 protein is CASSSPGGPNNEQFF. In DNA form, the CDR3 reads TGTGCCAGCAGTTCCCCCGGCGGGCCCAACAATGAGCAGTTCTTC.

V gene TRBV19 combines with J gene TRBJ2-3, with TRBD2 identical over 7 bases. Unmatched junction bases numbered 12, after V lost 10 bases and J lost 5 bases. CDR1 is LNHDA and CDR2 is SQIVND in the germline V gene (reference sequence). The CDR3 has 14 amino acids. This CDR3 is CATHWGGVGDTQYF. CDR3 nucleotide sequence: TGTGCCACCCACTGGGGGGGGGTCGGAGATACGCAGTATTTT.

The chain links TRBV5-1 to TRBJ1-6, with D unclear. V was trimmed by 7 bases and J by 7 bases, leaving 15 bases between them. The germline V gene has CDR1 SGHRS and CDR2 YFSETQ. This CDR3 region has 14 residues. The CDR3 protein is CASRTGGGNSPLHF. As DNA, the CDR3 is TGCGCCAGCCGGACTGGCGGTGGGAATTCACCCCTCCACTTT.

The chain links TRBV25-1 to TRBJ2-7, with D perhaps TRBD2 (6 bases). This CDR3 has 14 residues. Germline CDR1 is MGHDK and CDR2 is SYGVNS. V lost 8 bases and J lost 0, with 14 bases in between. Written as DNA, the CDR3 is TGTGCCAGCCCCCGCGGGACCTCCTCCTACGAGCAGTACTTC. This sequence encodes CASPRGTSSYEQYF.